The rows below give T cell receptor beta chains drawn from one sample of a study of early T cells in non-severe SARS-CoV-2 infection. TCRdb reanalysed the 5' RACE reads using MiXCR and keeps one entry per CDR3 protein. The repertoire consists of 70,000 to 95,000 distinct CDR3 sequences, with around a tenth occurring once and the leading ten covering 4.5% to 5%. Sequencing was done on a sample of whole blood. These receptors were collected from an adult who was a healthcare worker with PCR-confirmed SARS-CoV-2 infection or an uninfected control (not recorded which). Each CDR3 is given with its conserved first and last residue. The D gene is left open where the match is weak. Rows give clone size only sometimes, using once, few, many, or a class for an expanded clone.

D	J	size	V	CDR3	DNA
TRBD1	TRBJ1-5	-	TRBV28	CASQGGQPQHF	TGTGCCAGCCAGGGGGGTCAGCCCCAGCATTTT
-	TRBJ2-2	-	TRBV12-3/TRBV12-4	CASSFFAGTGELFF	TGTGCCAGCAGTTTCTTCGCCGGCACCGGGGAGCTGTTTTTT
-	TRBJ1-3	many	TRBV5-5	CASSLEGYGNTIYF	TGTGCCAGCAGCTTGGAAGGGTATGGAAACACCATATATTTT
-	TRBJ2-7	many	TRBV24-1	CATSDALSYEQYF	TGTGCCACCAGTGATGCACTCTCCTACGAGCAGTACTTC
-	TRBJ1-1	many	TRBV6-1	CASSRVENTEAFF	TGTGCCAGCTCCAGAGTAGAGAACACTGAAGCTTTCTTT
-	TRBJ2-6	few	TRBV28	CASSFLLSGANVLTF	TGTGCCAGCAGTTTCCTTCTCTCTGGGGCCAACGTCCTGACTTTC
-	TRBJ1-1	many	TRBV29-1	CSVNLPAEAFF	TGCAGCGTTAATTTGCCGGCTGAAGCTTTCTTT
-	TRBJ2-2	many	TRBV2	CASSDWGPELFF	TGTGCCAGCAGTGACTGGGGTCCTGAGCTGTTTTTT
-	TRBJ1-5	many	TRBV28	CASRSGTTRQPQHF	TGTGCCAGCAGGTCCGGGACAACGAGGCAGCCCCAGCATTTT
TRBD1	TRBJ2-3	many	TRBV28	CASSFPGQGTDTQYF	TGTGCCAGCAGTTTCCCTGGACAGGGAACAGATACGCAGTATTTT
-	TRBJ2-7	-	TRBV10-2	CASSETSGANYEQYF	TGCGCCAGCAGTGAAACATCTGGGGCCAACTACGAGCAGTACTTC
TRBD2	TRBJ2-3	many	TRBV5-1	CASSSGAGEDTQYF	TGCGCCAGCAGCTCCGGGGCGGGAGAGGATACGCAGTATTTT
-	TRBJ1-2	-	TRBV7-2	CASSPLDGYTF	TGTGCCAGCAGCCCCCTGGATGGCTACACCTTC
-	TRBJ2-2	few	TRBV7-9	CASSFARRELFF	TGTGCCAGCAGCTTCGCCCGGCGGGAGCTGTTTTTT
TRBD2	TRBJ2-1	-	TRBV14	CASSPRLAGTNEQFF	TGTGCCAGCAGCCCCAGACTAGCGGGAACCAATGAGCAGTTCTTC
-	TRBJ1-6	few	TRBV20-1	CSASGESSYNSPLHF	TGCAGTGCTAGTGGGGAGAGCTCCTATAATTCACCCCTCCACTTT
TRBD1	TRBJ2-2	many	TRBV7-6	CASSLPGRGPGELFF	TGTGCCAGCAGCCTTCCGGGCAGGGGGCCTGGGGAGCTGTTTTTT
-	TRBJ2-3	many	TRBV10-1	CASGEGNADTQYF	TGCGCCAGCGGAGAAGGGAACGCAGATACGCAGTATTTT
-	TRBJ2-1	many	TRBV5-1	CASSQTSGEGAEQFF	TGCGCCAGCAGCCAAACGAGCGGGGAGGGGGCTGAGCAGTTCTTC
-	TRBJ2-7	-	TRBV5-1	CASRVDSIASQYF	TGCGCCAGCAGGGTTGACAGCATCGCCTCGCAGTACTTC
-	TRBJ2-7	many	TRBV29-1	CSVEDRNEQYF	TGCAGCGTTGAAGATCGAAACGAGCAGTACTTC
-	TRBJ2-3	many	TRBV11-2	CASTTPTGVAADTQYF	TGTGCCAGCACCACCCCCACAGGCGTGGCCGCAGATACGCAGTATTTT
-	TRBJ2-7	-	TRBV7-9	CASSQSRGKTYEQYF	TGTGCCAGCAGCCAATCCAGGGGAAAAACCTACGAGCAGTACTTC
-	TRBJ2-7	-	TRBV4-1	CASSQARSPAYEQYF	TGCGCCAGCAGCCAAGCCCGCAGTCCTGCCTACGAGCAGTACTTC
-	TRBJ2-5	few	TRBV28	CASRVTAQETQYF	TGTGCCAGCAGGGTGACAGCGCAAGAGACCCAGTACTTC
-	TRBJ2-3	-	TRBV2	CASPATDSRTDTQYF	TGTGCCAGCCCCGCTACGGACTCACGAACAGATACGCAGTATTTT
TRBD2	TRBJ2-5	many	TRBV7-2	CASGLRGIAGGPQYF	TGTGCCAGCGGCCTCCGAGGGATAGCGGGAGGGCCCCAGTACTTC
-	TRBJ2-5	-	TRBV11-3	CASSQSGSQETQYF	TGTGCCAGCAGCCAAAGCGGATCACAAGAGACCCAGTACTTC
-	TRBJ1-4	many	TRBV30	CAWSGTLYEKLFF	TGTGCCTGGAGCGGGACGCTTTATGAAAAACTGTTTTTT
-	TRBJ1-1	few	TRBV14	CASSQDAWGRANTEAFF	TGTGCCAGCAGCCAAGACGCGTGGGGTAGAGCGAACACTGAAGCTTTCTTT
-	TRBJ2-7	many	TRBV28	CASSFRLGVSYEQYF	TGTGCCAGCAGTTTTCGTCTAGGGGTTTCCTACGAGCAGTACTTC
-	TRBJ1-1	many	TRBV2	CASLGRGAPPAFF	TGTGCCAGCCTAGGGAGGGGGGCCCCACCTGCTTTCTTT
-	TRBJ2-5	few	TRBV12-3/TRBV12-4	CASSPPRGGETQYF	TGTGCCAGCAGCCCACCCCGGGGAGGAGAGACCCAGTACTTC
-	TRBJ2-7	many	TRBV12-3/TRBV12-4	CASSYQENGPYEQYF	TGTGCCAGCAGTTACCAGGAAAATGGTCCCTACGAGCAGTACTTC
-	TRBJ2-2	-	TRBV12-3/TRBV12-4	CASRESSAGELFF	TGTGCCAGCAGGGAATCTTCGGCCGGGGAGCTGTTTTTT
TRBD2	TRBJ2-7	-	TRBV10-3	CAITDSGATYEQYF	TGTGCCATCACCGATAGCGGGGCCACCTACGAGCAGTACTTC
-	TRBJ2-1	many	TRBV20-1	CSAREGSGAGQEQFF	TGCAGTGCTAGAGAGGGTTCCGGAGCGGGCCAAGAGCAGTTCTTC
-	TRBJ2-2	few	TRBV6-4	CASSDSSTGELFF	TGTGCCAGCAGTGACTCTAGCACCGGGGAGCTGTTTTTT
-	TRBJ2-7	-	TRBV20-1	CSARDGFSQWSSEQYF	TGCAGTGCTAGAGATGGATTTTCGCAGTGGTCCTCCGAGCAGTACTTC
-	TRBJ2-2	many	TRBV6-2/TRBV6-3	CASSYPTRGELFF	TGTGCCAGCAGTTACCCAACCAGAGGGGAGCTGTTTTTT
-	TRBJ1-5	-	TRBV20-1	CSAGGASNQPQHF	TGCAGTGCTGGGGGGGCGAGCAATCAGCCCCAGCATTTT
-	TRBJ1-2	many	TRBV18	CASSPPNVYGYTF	TGTGCCAGCTCACCACCGAACGTCTATGGCTACACCTTC
-	TRBJ1-5	many	TRBV28	CASNKEVFHNQPQHF	TGTGCCAGCAATAAGGAAGTCTTCCACAATCAGCCCCAGCATTTT
TRBD1	TRBJ2-2	few	TRBV3-1	CASSADRTGELFF	TGTGCCAGCAGCGCGGACAGGACCGGGGAGCTGTTTTTT
TRBD2	TRBJ2-3	-	TRBV9	CASSVGAREPSTDTQYF	TGTGCCAGCAGCGTAGGGGCGCGGGAGCCTTCCACAGATACGCAGTATTTT
TRBD1	TRBJ2-7	many	TRBV28	CASSLLGQGGLEQYF	TGTGCCAGCAGTTTACTGGGACAGGGGGGACTCGAGCAGTACTTC
TRBD1	TRBJ1-3	many	TRBV28	CASRLAGTAFAENTIYF	TGTGCCAGCAGACTCGCCGGGACAGCGTTTGCTGAAAACACCATATATTTT
-	TRBJ2-7	many	TRBV27	CASSVSWRVIYEQYF	TGTGCCAGCAGTGTCTCGTGGCGGGTCATATACGAGCAGTACTTC
-	TRBJ1-5	many	TRBV2	CASSEMRDSNQPQHF	TGTGCCAGCAGTGAAATGAGGGACAGCAATCAGCCCCAGCATTTT
-	TRBJ2-7	-	TRBV20-1	CSASRGTYEQYF	TGCAGTGCTTCTAGGGGCACCTACGAGCAGTACTTC
-	TRBJ2-2	-	TRBV5-1	CASSLLTTRSTGELFF	TGCGCCAGCAGCTTGTTAACGACCCGGTCCACCGGGGAGCTGTTTTTT
-	TRBJ2-2	few	TRBV9	CASSVDLPTGELFF	TGTGCCAGCAGCGTAGACCTCCCCACCGGGGAGCTGTTTTTT
-	TRBJ1-5	many	TRBV27	CASSLESGGRQPQHF	TGTGCCAGCAGTCTAGAATCCGGGGGACGACAGCCCCAGCATTTT